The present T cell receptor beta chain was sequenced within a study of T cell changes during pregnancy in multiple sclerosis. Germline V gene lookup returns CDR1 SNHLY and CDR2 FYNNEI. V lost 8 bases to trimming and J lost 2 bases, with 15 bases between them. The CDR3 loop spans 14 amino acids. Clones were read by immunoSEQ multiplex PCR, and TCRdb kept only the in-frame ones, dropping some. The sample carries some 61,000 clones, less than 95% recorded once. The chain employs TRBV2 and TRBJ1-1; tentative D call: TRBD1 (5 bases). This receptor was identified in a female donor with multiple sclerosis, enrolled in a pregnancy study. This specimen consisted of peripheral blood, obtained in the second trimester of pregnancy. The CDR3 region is CASQSDSINTEAFF. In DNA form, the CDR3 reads TGTGCCAGCCAGTCAGACAGTATTAACACTGAAGCTTTCTTT.